This is a list of T cell receptor beta chains from one sample in a study of OX40 agonist ivuxolimab in advanced cancers. The method was immunoSEQ multiplex PCR; TCRdb's version includes in-frame clones alone and lacks a portion of them. The sample records roughly 18,000 clones, 83% being singletons. Here the sequenced sample was CD4+ or CD8+ T cells sorted from blood, taken in a trial of the OX40 agonist ivuxolimab. The origin of the receptors is an adult with an advanced solid tumor such as melanoma, head and neck, liver or kidney cancer. Both conserved end residues are part of each CDR3. D genes are given only for firm matches. Rows may omit the clone size; those that give it use once, few, many or a size class.

clone size: few; D gene: .; J gene: TRBJ1-2; V gene: TRBV7-9; CDR3 protein: CASSPTRSPAGYGYTF; CDR3 DNA: TGTGCCAGCAGCCCTACCCGGTCACCGGCCGGCTATGGCTACACCTTC
clone size: .; D gene: .; J gene: TRBJ1-1; V gene: TRBV7-3; CDR3 protein: CASSRTAGQNTEAFF; CDR3 DNA: TGTGCCAGCAGCCGCACCGCGGGACAGAACACTGAAGCTTTCTTT
clone size: .; D gene: .; J gene: TRBJ2-7; V gene: TRBV18; CDR3 protein: CASSEGSSGYEQYF; CDR3 DNA: TGTGCCAGCTCAGAGGGTAGTTCCGGCTACGAGCAGTACTTC
clone size: .; D gene: .; J gene: TRBJ1-6; V gene: TRBV30; CDR3 protein: CAYLPRDTSSYNSPLHF; CDR3 DNA: TGTGCCTACCTCCCCCGGGACACCAGCTCCTATAATTCACCCCTCCACTTT
clone size: .; D gene: TRBD1; J gene: TRBJ1-1; V gene: TRBV4-3; CDR3 protein: CASSPDRDGEAFF; CDR3 DNA: TGCGCCAGCAGCCCCGACAGGGATGGTGAAGCTTTCTTT
clone size: .; D gene: .; J gene: TRBJ2-2; V gene: TRBV4-3; CDR3 protein: CASSQDRTGELFF; CDR3 DNA: TGCGCCAGCAGCCAAGATAGGACTGGGGAGCTGTTTTTT
clone size: .; D gene: TRBD2; J gene: TRBJ2-3; V gene: TRBV6-6; CDR3 protein: CASSYVSGVGDTQYF; CDR3 DNA: TGTGCCAGCAGTTACGTTAGCGGGGTAGGGGATACGCAGTATTTT
clone size: .; D gene: TRBD2; J gene: TRBJ2-1; V gene: TRBV7-8; CDR3 protein: CASSPLTSGRAREQFF; CDR3 DNA: TGTGCCAGCAGCCCCTTAACTAGCGGGAGGGCCAGGGAGCAGTTCTTC
clone size: .; D gene: TRBD1; J gene: TRBJ1-3; V gene: TRBV28; CDR3 protein: CASSFGQGITIYF; CDR3 DNA: TGTGCCAGCAGTTTCGGACAGGGAATCACCATATATTTT
clone size: .; D gene: .; J gene: TRBJ1-1; V gene: TRBV7-9; CDR3 protein: CASSFGARYTEAFF; CDR3 DNA: TGTGCCAGCAGCTTCGGGGCCAGATACACTGAAGCTTTCTTT
clone size: few; D gene: .; J gene: TRBJ2-7; V gene: TRBV28; CDR3 protein: CASSRGPSRKYF; CDR3 DNA: TGTGCCAGCAGTAGAGGCCCCAGCAGAAAGTACTTC
clone size: .; D gene: .; J gene: TRBJ2-3; V gene: TRBV9; CDR3 protein: CASSVGYTQYF; CDR3 DNA: TGTGCCAGCAGCGTAGGGTATACGCAGTATTTT
clone size: .; D gene: .; J gene: TRBJ1-5; V gene: TRBV28; CDR3 protein: CASSLGGHPPEPQHF; CDR3 DNA: TGTGCCAGCAGTTTAGGGGGGCACCCTCCTGAACCCCAGCATTTT
clone size: .; D gene: .; J gene: TRBJ1-1; V gene: TRBV28; CDR3 protein: CASRLGTGEAFF; CDR3 DNA: TGTGCCAGCAGATTGGGGACCGGGGAAGCTTTCTTT